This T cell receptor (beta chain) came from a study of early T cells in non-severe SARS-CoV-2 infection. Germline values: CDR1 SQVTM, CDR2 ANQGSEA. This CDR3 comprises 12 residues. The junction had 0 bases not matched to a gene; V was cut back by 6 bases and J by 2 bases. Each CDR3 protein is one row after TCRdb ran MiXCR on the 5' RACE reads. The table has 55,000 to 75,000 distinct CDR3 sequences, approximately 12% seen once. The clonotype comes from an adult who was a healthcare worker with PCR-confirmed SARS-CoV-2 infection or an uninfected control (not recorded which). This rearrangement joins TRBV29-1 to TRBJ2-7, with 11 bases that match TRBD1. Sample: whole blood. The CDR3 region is CSVDRGPYEQYF. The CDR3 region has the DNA TGCAGCGTGGACAGGGGGCCCTACGAGCAGTACTTC.